This TCR beta chain is from a study of Graves' ophthalmopathy and Graves' hyperthyroidism listed by TCRdb under 2018. Background for the entire study: Peripheral blood was collected at initial diagnosis, before any treatment. The study used TCR beta repertoire signatures to distinguish Graves' ophthalmopathy from Graves' hyperthyroidism and to predict progression to ophthalmopathy. In total, approximately 140 blood samples were TCR-sequenced: around 42 ophthalmopathy, some 75 hyperthyroidism and some 17 hyperthyroidism-to-ophthalmopathy patients. A discovery set of 95 to 100 patients (43 ophthalmopathy, 55 to 65 stable hyperthyroidism) was enrolled to explore V-J signatures distinguishing ophthalmopathy from hyperthyroidism. The independent validation cohort included about 19 hyperthyroidism patients plus 17 patients who later progressed from hyperthyroidism to ophthalmopathy. In a handful of hyperthyroidism patients, the T-cell repertoire of thyroid tissue was compared with the T-cell repertoire of blood. Following sampling, methimazole starting at 30 mg daily was administered to hyperthyroidism patients, and high-dose intravenous methylprednisolone was administered to ophthalmopathy patients. The 100 discovery patients were randomly split 7:3 into training and test sets. Paper-wide results and their limitations: In validation, the model predicted ophthalmopathy progression with nearly 71% sensitivity and about 73% specificity; 12 predicted patients were CT-confirmed with GO in a median of about 7.1 months. Most expanded thyroid clonotypes with frequency above 0.001 were also detected in blood, suggesting blood repertoires may reflect the thyroid immune response. Sample size was not predetermined statistically, and investigators were not blinded to group allocation. In cross-validation, the 13-signature model distinguished ophthalmopathy from stable hyperthyroidism with just over 85% sensitivity and 81.08% specificity, while in the test set the corresponding values were around 79% and 71%.

Patients with ophthalmopathy had moderately to severely active disease, with a Clinical Activity Score of 3 or more, a NOSPECS grade of 4 or more, and a disease duration of less than 3 months. Anyone with other autoimmune diseases, uncontrolled infections, pregnancy or lactation was excluded from the study. Diagnosis relied on clinical symptoms, serum thyroxine, TRAb, thyroid ultrasound and orbital computed tomography. PBMCs were isolated from around 10 ml of fresh peripheral blood by Ficoll-Paque density gradient centrifugation. Trizol reagent was used to extract the total RNA, and its quality was then checked on an Agilent 2100 Bioanalyzer. The CDR1 and CDR2 encoded by the germline V gene are SNHLY and FYNNEI. The CDR3 covers 14 residues, taking in both the cysteine and the phenylalanine. Left in the record is the CDR3 DNA by itself, 42 bases read in frame from the first base. The trim is 4 bases for V and 2 bases for J, with a gap of 11 bases between the germline ends.

For repertoire sequencing, TCR beta CDR3 regions were amplified from RNA transcripts. The first round was an RT-PCR using HTBI primers with the Qiagen OneStep RT-PCR kit, and this first round was followed by a second-round multiplex PCR, then size selection and purification. Libraries were sequenced on an Illumina HiSeq2000 using paired-end 100 bp reads. The authors' analysis ran thus. SOAPnuke was used to process the reads, removing any read that contained adapters or uncalled bases, had a mean Phred below 15, or lacked an exact match to the constant primer or identifier. High-quality paired reads were merged with COPE v1.2.5. Each unique nucleotide sequence was treated as a clonotype, and MiTCR v1.1 was used to align the clonotypes to the IMGT TRB V, D and J references. Analysis was restricted to V-J combinations with a frequency above 0.0001, which covered just over 98% of repertoires. For each V-J combination, a TCR clonal expansion and chaos score was defined as F50 clonal expansion divided by the chaos observed in the TCRdist matrix. Welch's t-statistics and random forest were used to narrow the features down to 13 V-J combinations, which were then fed into a naive Bayes classifier. The similarity between thyroid and blood repertoires was quantified using the Morisita-Horn index. TCRdb ran its own pipeline on the public reads, namely fastp trimming at Q25 and MiXCR clone calling, and kept in-frame beta chains. Merged by CDR3 protein, the rows form single entries marked with the most common genes and DNA. TCRdb, rather than the study authors, made the V and J calls. For this sample the table gives fewer than 600,000 distinct CDR3 sequences, of which around 14% were detected only once. Together, the top ten hold more than 8.5% of the sample.

In regard to this clonotype: The target of this receptor is not known. Base qualities are not provided; no much larger clone lies one nucleotide away.

The sequenced sample was blood. This receptor was taken from a woman aged 25 to 39 with Graves' ophthalmopathy. Donor details come from another sample of the same person, matched by shared clones. This chain joins TRBV2 to TRBJ2-5, with no confident D gene call. The CDR3 reads CASSGQWTQETQYF. The bases read TGTGCCAGCAGTGGGCAGTGGACGCAAGAGACCCAGTACTTC.